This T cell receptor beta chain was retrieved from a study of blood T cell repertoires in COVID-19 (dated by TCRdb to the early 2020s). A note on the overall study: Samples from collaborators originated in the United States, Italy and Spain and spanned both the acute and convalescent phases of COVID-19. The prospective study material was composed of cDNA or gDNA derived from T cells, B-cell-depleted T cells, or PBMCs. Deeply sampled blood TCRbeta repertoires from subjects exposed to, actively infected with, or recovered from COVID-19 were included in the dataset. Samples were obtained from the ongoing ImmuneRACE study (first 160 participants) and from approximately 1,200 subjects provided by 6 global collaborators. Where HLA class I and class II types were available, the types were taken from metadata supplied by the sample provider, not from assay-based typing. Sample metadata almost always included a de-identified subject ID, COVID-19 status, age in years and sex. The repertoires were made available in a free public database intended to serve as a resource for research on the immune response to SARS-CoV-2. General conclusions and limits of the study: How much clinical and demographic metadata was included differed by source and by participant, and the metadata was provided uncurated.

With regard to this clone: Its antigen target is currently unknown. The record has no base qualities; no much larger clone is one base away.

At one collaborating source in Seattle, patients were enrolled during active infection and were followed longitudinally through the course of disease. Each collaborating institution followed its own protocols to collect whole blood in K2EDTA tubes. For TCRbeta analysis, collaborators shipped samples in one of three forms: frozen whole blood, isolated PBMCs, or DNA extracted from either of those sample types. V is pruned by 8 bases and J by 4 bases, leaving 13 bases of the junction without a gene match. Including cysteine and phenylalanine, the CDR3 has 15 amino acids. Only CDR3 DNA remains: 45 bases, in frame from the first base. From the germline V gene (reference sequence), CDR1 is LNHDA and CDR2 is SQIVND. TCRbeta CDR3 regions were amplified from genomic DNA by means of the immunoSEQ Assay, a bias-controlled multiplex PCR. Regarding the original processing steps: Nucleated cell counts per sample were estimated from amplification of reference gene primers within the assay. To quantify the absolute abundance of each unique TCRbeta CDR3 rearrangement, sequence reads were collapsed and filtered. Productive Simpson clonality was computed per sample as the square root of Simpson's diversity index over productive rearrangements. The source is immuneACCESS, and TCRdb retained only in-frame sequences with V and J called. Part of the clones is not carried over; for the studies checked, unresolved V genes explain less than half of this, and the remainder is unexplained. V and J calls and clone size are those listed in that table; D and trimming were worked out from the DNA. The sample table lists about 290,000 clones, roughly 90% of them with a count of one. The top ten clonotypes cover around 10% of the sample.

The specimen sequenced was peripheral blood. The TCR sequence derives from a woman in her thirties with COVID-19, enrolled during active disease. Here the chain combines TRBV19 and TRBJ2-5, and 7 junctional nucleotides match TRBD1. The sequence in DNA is TGTGCCAGTCAGAGGACAGGCGTTAGTATAGAGACCCAGTACTTC. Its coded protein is CASQRTGVSIETQYF.